This is a list of T cell receptor beta chains from one sample in a study of T cells in Graves' hyperthyroidism and ophthalmopathy. TCRdb reanalysed the multiplex PCR reads using MiXCR and keeps one entry per CDR3 protein. This sample carries hundreds of thousands of distinct CDR3 sequences, approximately 42% of them seen once, and the ten largest clones take less than 9%. The specimen sequenced was peripheral blood or thyroid tissue (not recorded which). These receptors came from an adult man with Graves' disease, either hyperthyroidism or ophthalmopathy (not recorded which). Both conserved end residues are trimmed from each CDR3. The D gene is left open where the match is weak.

V gene: TRBV9; D gene: TRBD1; CDR3 protein: ASSQGVREQY
V gene: TRBV20-1; D gene: TRBD1; CDR3 protein: SARLQGAGEKLF
V gene: TRBV7-9; D gene: TRBD1; CDR3 protein: ASSSKGQAAGYT
V gene: TRBV5-1; D gene: .; CDR3 protein: ASSLSGAPTEAF
V gene: TRBV29-1; D gene: .; CDR3 protein: SVAEGTVYEQY
V gene: TRBV12-3/TRBV12-4; D gene: TRBD1; CDR3 protein: ASTMTGGANVLT
V gene: TRBV2; D gene: .; CDR3 protein: ASTPGDTNYGYT
V gene: TRBV29-1; D gene: TRBD1; CDR3 protein: SVDRDRGHEQY
V gene: TRBV5-1; D gene: .; CDR3 protein: ASSPVRGRVNTEAF
V gene: TRBV29-1; D gene: .; CDR3 protein: SVAGFNTEAF
V gene: TRBV15; D gene: TRBD2; CDR3 protein: ATSRAVGTSSGTQY
V gene: TRBV24-1; D gene: .; CDR3 protein: ATSGSGGNQPQH
V gene: TRBV2; D gene: .; CDR3 protein: ASSEERGANGNTIY
V gene: TRBV7-8; D gene: .; CDR3 protein: ASSSGSPGGNQPQH
V gene: TRBV9; D gene: TRBD1; CDR3 protein: ASSTRDSTEAF
V gene: TRBV7-2; D gene: .; CDR3 protein: ASSLDRLSNQPQH
V gene: TRBV14; D gene: .; CDR3 protein: ASSQTYTGELF
V gene: TRBV15; D gene: .; CDR3 protein: ATSSRWGVNYGYT
V gene: TRBV29-1; D gene: TRBD1; CDR3 protein: SVDPGTGNTEAF
V gene: TRBV15; D gene: TRBD1; CDR3 protein: ATSSTGGLDTEAF
V gene: TRBV7-8; D gene: .; CDR3 protein: ASTTTYSWGRDTEAF
V gene: TRBV25-1; D gene: .; CDR3 protein: ASSGGTLSGNTIY
V gene: TRBV12-3/TRBV12-4; D gene: .; CDR3 protein: ASSLQGLGAEAF
V gene: TRBV9; D gene: .; CDR3 protein: ASGEGGQY
V gene: TRBV6-5; D gene: TRBD2; CDR3 protein: ASSYLVAGDETQY
V gene: TRBV11-1; D gene: .; CDR3 protein: ASSPKRGDLSNSPLH
V gene: TRBV7-9; D gene: TRBD1; CDR3 protein: ASSMGQANYGYT
V gene: TRBV19; D gene: .; CDR3 protein: ASSLPEGMDEKLF
V gene: TRBV7-9; D gene: .; CDR3 protein: ASSPRSSTDTQY
V gene: TRBV20-1; D gene: TRBD2; CDR3 protein: SAGGGVETQY
V gene: TRBV20-1; D gene: .; CDR3 protein: SATGSPNTEAF
V gene: TRBV11-2; D gene: .; CDR3 protein: AAQDRDYGYT
V gene: TRBV29-1; D gene: TRBD1; CDR3 protein: SAGTGQGNTEAF
V gene: TRBV20-1; D gene: TRBD2; CDR3 protein: SASGSGGWTSNEQY
V gene: TRBV6-1; D gene: .; CDR3 protein: ASSEQGLHTIY
V gene: TRBV9; D gene: TRBD2; CDR3 protein: ASSVDRLAENTGELF
V gene: TRBV10-3; D gene: .; CDR3 protein: AIGQGGTEQY
V gene: TRBV10-3; D gene: TRBD1; CDR3 protein: AIRDSDNSPLH